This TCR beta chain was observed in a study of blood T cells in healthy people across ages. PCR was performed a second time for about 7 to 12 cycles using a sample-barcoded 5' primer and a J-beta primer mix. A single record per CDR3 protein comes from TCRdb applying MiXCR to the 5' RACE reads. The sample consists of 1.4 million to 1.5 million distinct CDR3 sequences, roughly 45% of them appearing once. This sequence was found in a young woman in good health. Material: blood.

In DNA, the CDR3 is TGTGCCAGCAGCGCACTAGCGGGGGGTACCTACAATGAGCAGTACTTC. It specifies CASSALAGGTYNEQYF. The chain is built from TRBV7-2 and TRBJ2-1, with 12 bases fitting TRBD2. The end of the DNA fits TRBJ2-7 better, so the J call may be wrong. The germline V gene encodes CDR1 SGHTA and CDR2 FQGNSA. This CDR3 has 16 residues.